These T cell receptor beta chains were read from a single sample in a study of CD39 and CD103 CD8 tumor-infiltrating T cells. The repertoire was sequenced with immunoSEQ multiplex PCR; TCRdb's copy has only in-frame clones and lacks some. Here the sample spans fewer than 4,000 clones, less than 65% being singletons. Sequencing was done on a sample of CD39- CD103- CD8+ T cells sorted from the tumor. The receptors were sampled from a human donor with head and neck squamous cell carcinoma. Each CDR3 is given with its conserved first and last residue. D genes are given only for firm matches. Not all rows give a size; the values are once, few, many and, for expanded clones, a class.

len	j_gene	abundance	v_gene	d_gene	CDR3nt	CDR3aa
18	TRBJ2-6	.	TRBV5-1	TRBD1	TGCGCCAGCAGCTTGTTTCAGGGGGCCCGTTCTGGGGCCAACGTCCTGACTTTC	CASSLFQGARSGANVLTF
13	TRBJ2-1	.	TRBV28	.	TGTGCCAGCAGTTTATTCCGCTTGAATGAGCAGTTCTTC	CASSLFRLNEQFF
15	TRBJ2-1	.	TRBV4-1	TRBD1	TGCGCCAGCAGCCAAGGACCGGACAGGGATGAGGAGCAGTTCTTC	CASSQGPDRDEEQFF
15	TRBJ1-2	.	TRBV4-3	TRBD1	TGCGCCAGCAGCCAAGAGGGGACAGGGGGCTATGGCTACACCTTC	CASSQEGTGGYGYTF
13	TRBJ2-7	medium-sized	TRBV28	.	TGTGCCACCTTTGAGGACGGCGCCTACGAGCAGTACTTC	CATFEDGAYEQYF
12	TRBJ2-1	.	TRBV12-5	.	TGTGCTAGTGGTTCCCGGTACAATGAGCAGTTCTTC	CASGSRYNEQFF
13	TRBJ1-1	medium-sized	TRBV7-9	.	TGTGCCAGCAGCTTAGTGATCGCGAAGGAAGCTTTCTTT	CASSLVIAKEAFF
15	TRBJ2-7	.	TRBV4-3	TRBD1	TGCGCCAGCAGCCAAGTTGGGACAGGGGTTCGCGAGCAGTACTTC	CASSQVGTGVREQYF
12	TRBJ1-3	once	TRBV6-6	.	TGTGCCAGCAGTCCTTCTGGAAACACCATATATTTT	CASSPSGNTIYF
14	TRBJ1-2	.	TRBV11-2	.	TGTGCCAGCAGCTTAGTCAGGGCTAACTATGGCTACACCTTC	CASSLVRANYGYTF
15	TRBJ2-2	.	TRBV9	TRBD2	TGTGCCAGCAGCGTGGAGCGGGGGAACACCGGGGAGCTGTTTTTT	CASSVERGNTGELFF
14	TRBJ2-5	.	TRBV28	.	TGTGCCAGCAGTTTGACAGTGGCTGGAGAGACCCAGTACTTC	CASSLTVAGETQYF
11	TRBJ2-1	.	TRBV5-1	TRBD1	TGCGCCACCCGACAGGGGAATGAGCAGTTCTTC	CATRQGNEQFF
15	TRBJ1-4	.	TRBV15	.	TGTGCCACCAGCAGAGGGGACACGGGCGCTGAAAAACTGTTTTTT	CATSRGDTGAEKLFF
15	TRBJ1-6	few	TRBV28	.	TGTGCCAGCAGTTTAGGAATCTCCTATAATTCACCCCTCCACTTT	CASSLGISYNSPLHF
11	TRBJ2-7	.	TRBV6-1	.	TGTGCCAGCTATTGGGGGCTCGAGCAGTACTTC	CASYWGLEQYF
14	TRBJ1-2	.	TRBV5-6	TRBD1	TGTGCCAGCAGCTTCCGGGACAGGCCCTATGGCTACACCTTC	CASSFRDRPYGYTF
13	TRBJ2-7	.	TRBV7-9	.	TGTGCCAGCAGCGGCAAGGGGTCCTACGAGCAGTACTTC	CASSGKGSYEQYF
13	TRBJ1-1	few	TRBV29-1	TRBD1	TGCAGCGTTTCCAGGGGGTTGAACACTGAAGCTTTCTTT	CSVSRGLNTEAFF
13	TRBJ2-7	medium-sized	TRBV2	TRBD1	TGTGCCAGCAGTTGGGACAGAAACTACGAGCAGTACTTC	CASSWDRNYEQYF
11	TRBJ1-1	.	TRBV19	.	TGTGCCAGTATGGGAAACACTGAAGCTTTCTTT	CASMGNTEAFF
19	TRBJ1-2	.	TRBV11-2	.	TGTGCCAGCAGCTTAGTTGGGGCAGGGAGATTCGGGTTAAACTATGGCTACACCTTC	CASSLVGAGRFGLNYGYTF
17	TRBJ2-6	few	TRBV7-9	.	TGTGCCAGCAGCCTCTACAGCCCTATCTCTGGGGCCAACGTCCTGACTTTC	CASSLYSPISGANVLTF
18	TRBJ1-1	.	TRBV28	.	TGTGCCAGCAGTTCCCCCCTCATACGGGACGGCATGAACACTGAAGCTTTCTTT	CASSSPLIRDGMNTEAFF
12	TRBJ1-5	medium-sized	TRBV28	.	TGTGCCAGCAGTTTGCCTAGGGGGCCCCAGCATTTT	CASSLPRGPQHF
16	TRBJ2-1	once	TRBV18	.	TGTGCCAGCTCACCCAACGACAGGCAGTCCTACAATGAGCAGTTCTTC	CASSPNDRQSYNEQFF
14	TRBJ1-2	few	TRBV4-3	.	TGCGCCAGCAGCCAAGATAGGCCAGCCTATGGCTACACCTTC	CASSQDRPAYGYTF
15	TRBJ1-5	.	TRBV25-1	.	TGTGCCAGCAGCCCGTATGGAGGGGTGAGGGAGCCCCAGCATTTT	CASSPYGGVREPQHF
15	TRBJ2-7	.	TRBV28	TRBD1	TGTGCCAGCAGGGATCGGGACAGGCCGTCGTACGAGCAGTACTTC	CASRDRDRPSYEQYF
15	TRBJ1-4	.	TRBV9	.	TGTGCCAGCAGCTACGACGGAGCAACTAATGAAAAACTGTTTTTT	CASSYDGATNEKLFF
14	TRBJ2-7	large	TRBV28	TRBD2	TGTGCCAGCAGTGACTGGCGGGGGGGGATCGAGCAGTACTTC	CASSDWRGGIEQYF
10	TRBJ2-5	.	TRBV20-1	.	TGCAGTGCTAGAGTCCACCCCCAGTACTTC	CSARVHPQYF
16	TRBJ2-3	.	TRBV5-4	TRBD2	TGTGCCAGCAGCTACGGACTAGCGGGGGGGCTGGATACGCAGTATTTT	CASSYGLAGGLDTQYF
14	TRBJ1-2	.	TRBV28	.	TGTGCCAGCAGTTCGAGGGCCGAGGACTATGGCTACACCTTC	CASSSRAEDYGYTF
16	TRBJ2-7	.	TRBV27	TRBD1	TGTGCCAGCAGTTTATATCGGGACAGGGGCTTCTACGAGCAGTACTTC	CASSLYRDRGFYEQYF
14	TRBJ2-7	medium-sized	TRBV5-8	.	TGTGCCAGTAAGACGACACTTTGGTATGACGAGCAGTACTTC	CASKTTLWYDEQYF
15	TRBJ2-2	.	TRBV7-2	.	TGTGCCAGCAGCTTAGCAGGGGTCGAGGCCGGGGAGCTGTTTTTT	CASSLAGVEAGELFF
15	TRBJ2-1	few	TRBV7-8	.	TGTGCCAGCAGCTTAGAACCGAGCTCCTACAATGAGCAGTTCTTC	CASSLEPSSYNEQFF
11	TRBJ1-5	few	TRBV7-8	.	TGTGCCAGCAGCGCCGGGTGGCCCCAGCATTTT	CASSAGWPQHF
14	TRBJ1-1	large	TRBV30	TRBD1	TGTGCCTGGAGGTTGGGACAGATGAACACTGAAGCTTTCTTT	CAWRLGQMNTEAFF
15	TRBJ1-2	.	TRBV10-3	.	TGTGCCATCAGTGAGTACCAGGGCGGGCAGTATGGCTACACCTTC	CAISEYQGGQYGYTF
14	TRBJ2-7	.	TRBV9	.	TGTGCCAGCAGCGTAGGGGACCCTACCTACGAGCAGTACTTC	CASSVGDPTYEQYF
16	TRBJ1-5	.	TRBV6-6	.	TGTGCCAGCAGTTACGTGGCAGCCATTAGCAATCAGCCCCAGCATTTT	CASSYVAAISNQPQHF
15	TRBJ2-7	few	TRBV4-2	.	TGTGCCAGCAGCCAACCTAAGACAGGAGACTACGAGCAGTACTTC	CASSQPKTGDYEQYF
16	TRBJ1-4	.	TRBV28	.	TGTGCCAGCAGTTGGGAGGACAGAGAGGTTCGGGAAAAACTGTTTTTT	CASSWEDREVREKLFF
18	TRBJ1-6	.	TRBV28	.	TGTGCCAGCAGTCACCGCGGCAGGGCGGGTGTATTTAATTCACCCCTCCACTTT	CASSHRGRAGVFNSPLHF
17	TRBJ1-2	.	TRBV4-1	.	TGCGCCAGCAGCCAAGGGGCCGCGGTTTCTTGTGCGTGTGGCTACACCTTC	CASSQGAAVSCACGYTF
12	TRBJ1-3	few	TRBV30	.	TGTGCCTGGAAGGGAGCTGGAAACACCATATATTTT	CAWKGAGNTIYF
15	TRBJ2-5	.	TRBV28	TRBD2	TGTGCCAGCAGGGGGGTAGCGGGGGGATTAGAGACCCAGTACTTC	CASRGVAGGLETQYF
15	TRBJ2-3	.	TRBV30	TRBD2	TGTGCCTGGAGTGTTAGCGGGGGGGCCTCAGATACGCAGTATTTT	CAWSVSGGASDTQYF
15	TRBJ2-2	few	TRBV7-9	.	TGTGCCAGCAGCCCACCGGGTCTTAACACCGGGGAGCTGTTTTTT	CASSPPGLNTGELFF
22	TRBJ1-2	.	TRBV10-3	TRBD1	TGTGCCATCAGACGAATGCAGGGGGAGCTTCTCGGAAGGGGAGCTTCTCTCGGTGGCTACACCTTC	CAIRRMQGELLGRGASLGGYTF
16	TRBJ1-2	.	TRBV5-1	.	TGCGCCAGCAGCTTGGCACTCCAGGGGAGGTACTATGGCTACACCTTC	CASSLALQGRYYGYTF
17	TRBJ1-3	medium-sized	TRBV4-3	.	TGCGCCAGCAGCCAAGAATGGGATGAGGGTGGCGGAAACACCATATATTTT	CASSQEWDEGGGNTIYF
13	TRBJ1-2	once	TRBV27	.	TGTGCCAGCAGTCCCGGGACCTACTATGGCTACACCTTC	CASSPGTYYGYTF
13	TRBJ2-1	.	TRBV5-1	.	TGCGCCAGCAGCTTGGGAACCTACAATGAGCAGTTCTTC	CASSLGTYNEQFF
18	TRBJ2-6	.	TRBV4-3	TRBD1	TGCGCCAGCAGCCCAAATACAGGGGCCCTCTCTGGGGCCAACGTCCTGACTTTC	CASSPNTGALSGANVLTF
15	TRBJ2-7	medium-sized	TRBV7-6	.	TGTGCCAGCAGCTTAGCGTCCGGAACCTCCTACGAGCAGTACTTC	CASSLASGTSYEQYF
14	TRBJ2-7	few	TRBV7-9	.	TGTGCCAGCAGCTTAGGGGTCGCCTCCTACGAGCAGTACTTC	CASSLGVASYEQYF